Presented here are 10 T cell receptor beta chains from one specimen sequenced in a study of response to subunit inactivated influenza vaccine. TCRdb processed the RT-PCR reads anew with MiXCR; each CDR3 protein has one entry. The table has 300,000 to 350,000 distinct CDR3 sequences, about a fifth seen once; the top ten hold roughly 10%. The sequencing used PBMCs from blood, collected less than 22 months after vaccination. The receptors derive from a man between 50 and 75 years old who received an inactivated influenza vaccine.

The CDR3 sequence: CASLLAGAHNEQFF. The CDR3 DNA is TGTGCCAGCCTTTTAGCGGGGGCCCACAATGAGCAGTTCTTC. The chain recombines TRBV2 with TRBJ2-1; 9 bases map to TRBD2. Germline CDR1 reads SNHLY; CDR2 reads FYNNEI. The CDR3 covers 14 residues. Trimming at V came to 8 bases and at J to 5 bases, leaving 7 bases not matched to a gene.

The chain links TRBV7-2 to TRBJ2-4; 7 positions match TRBD1. The V gene's germline CDR1 is SGHTA and CDR2 FQGNSA. V lost 6 bases to trimming and J lost 6 bases; unmatched junction nucleotides: 5. The CDR3 has 13 amino acids. The CDR3 coding sequence is TGTGCCAGCAGTTCCAGGACAGGAAACATTCAGTACTTC. It is translated as CASSSRTGNIQYF.

This clonotype was detected a few times. The chain links TRBV5-1 to TRBJ1-3; possibly TRBD1 for D (6 bases). Germline assignment: CDR1 SGHRS and CDR2 YFSETQ. The CDR3 contains 18 residues. The V end lost 1 base, the J end lost 0 bases, and 17 bases lay between the germline ends. CDR3 residues: CASSLRGTTLSSGNTIYF. CDR3 DNA sequence: TGCGCCAGCAGCTTGAGGGGGACAACGTTAAGCTCTGGAAACACCATATATTTT.

The sample holds many counts of this clonotype. The chain has TRBV4-1 and TRBJ1-4; TRBD1 aligns across 8 bases. The J segment lost 8 bases and the V segment lost 2 bases, leaving 7 bases of the junction unmatched. There are 15 residues in the CDR3. CDR1 and CDR2 from the germline V gene are MGHRA and YSYEKL. Here the CDR3 reads CASSQPGQGNEKLFF. Here the CDR3 DNA reads TGCGCCAGCAGCCAACCCGGACAGGGAAACGAAAAACTGTTTTTT.

The chain uses TRBV5-8 and TRBJ2-3; D gene ambiguous. The CDR3 is 15 amino acids. Germline V gene sequence: CDR1 SGHTS, CDR2 YDEGEE. Trimming stripped 0 bases from V and 0 bases from J, with 8 bases between. In DNA form, the CDR3 reads TGTGCCAGCAGCTTGGGACTCGGAAGCACAGATACGCAGTATTTT. It translates to CASSLGLGSTDTQYF. Full variable domain (missing parts from reference TRBV5-8 and TRBJ2-3): EAGVTQSPTHLIKTRGQQATLRCSPISGHTSVYWYQQALGLGLQFLLWYDEGEERNRGNFPPRFSGRQFPNYSSELNVNALELEDSALYLCASSLGLGSTDTQYFGPGTRLTVL.

The chain couples TRBV7-9 to TRBJ1-6; D gene unclear. The germline V gene encodes CDR1 SEHNR and CDR2 FQNEAQ (reference sequence). The V end lost 5 bases, the J end lost 8 bases, and 7 bases lay between the germline ends. The CDR3 spans 12 residues. For the CDR3, the DNA is TGTGCCAGCAGCCCCGAGGATTCACCCCTCCACTTT. Protein product: CASSPEDSPLHF.

This clonotype was seen a few times. The gene calls are TRBV7-9 and TRBJ1-2, with no clear D. Trimming cost V 2 bases and J 4 bases, with 14 bases left between them. Germline V CDR1 and CDR2: SEHNR, FQNEAQ (reference sequence). The CDR3 extends over 15 amino acids. The CDR3 spells CASSLLGGERYGYTF. The CDR3 nucleotides read TGTGCCAGCAGCTTACTCGGTGGGGAACGCTATGGCTACACCTTC.

The chain employs TRBV6-2 or TRBV6-3 and TRBJ1-5; 8 positions match TRBD1. CDR1 MNHEY and CDR2 SVGEGT come from the germline V gene. This CDR3 is built from 15 residues. V lost 6 bases and J lost 1; bases outside the gene matches: 5. The CDR3 coding sequence is TGTGCCAGCAGCCCCAGGACAGGGAGCAATCAGCCCCAGCATTTT. It is translated as CASSPRTGSNQPQHF.

The V gene is TRBV11-3, the J gene TRBJ2-1; no definite D call. Germline lookup yields CDR1 SGHNT and CDR2 YENEEA. The CDR3 runs to 13 residues. The V and J ends lost 0 bases and 7 bases respectively, with 7 bases between them. CDR3: CASSLDYRNEQFF. The CDR3, as DNA: TGTGCCAGCAGCTTAGATTATAGGAATGAGCAGTTCTTC. Using reference TRBV11-3 and TRBJ2-1 for the parts outside the CDR3, the full variable domain is EAGVVQSPRYKIIEKKQPVAFWCNPISGHNTLYWYLQNLGQGPELLIRYENEEAVDDSQLPKDRFSAERLKGVDSTLKIQPAELGDSAVYLCASSLDYRNEQFFGPGTRLTVL.

The rearrangement links TRBV4-1 to TRBJ1-4; TRBD1 matches 10 bases. V lost 4 bases to trimming and J lost 7 bases; unmatched junction nucleotides: 0. Germline CDR1 and CDR2: MGHRA and YSYEKL. The CDR3 runs 13 residues. CDR3 DNA: TGCGCCAGCAGCCGGACAGGGGGTGAAAAACTGTTTTTT. This translates into CASSRTGGEKLFF.